This T cell receptor beta chain was documented in a study of cytomegalovirus exposure and HLA in healthy donors. V was trimmed by 0 bases and J by 1 base, leaving 7 bases between them. The CDR3 runs 15 residues. Per germline, CDR1 LNHDA and CDR2 SQIVND (reference sequence). Whole-study findings and limits: The dataset shows that most TCR sequences were rare, while some public TCRs occurred in many donors. Associated with cytomegalovirus, according to the listing, were 164 TCR beta chains.

Among the 110 or so subjects of the validation cohort, separate from the approximately 670-subject first cohort, were the donors. Turning to this clone: Its target is not known.

Some clones are missing from TCRdb's copy, which holds only in-frame ones; the method was immunoSEQ multiplex PCR. Of under 300,000 clones in the sample, about 86% were seen once. The source of this sequence is a woman in her late teens or twenties in good health and CMV-seronegative. The chain carries TRBV19 and TRBJ1-5; the D gene is possibly TRBD1 (6 bases). Sample: PBMCs. As DNA, the CDR3 is TGTGCCAGTAGTATAGAAGACAGGAGCAATCAGCCCCAGCATTTT. It encodes CASSIEDRSNQPQHF.